These 22 T cell receptor beta chains share one sample of origin, sequenced in a study of cytomegalovirus exposure and HLA in healthy donors. In the PCR, 60 Vbeta and 13 Jbeta primers were used. Generated by immunoSEQ multiplex PCR, the TCRdb table keeps only in-frame clones and is missing some. There are about 120,000 clones in the sample; approximately 80% occur only once, and 1.5% lies in the top ten. Input material: PBMCs. The receptors stem from a woman aged 18-29 years in good health and CMV-seronegative.

This clone was seen once. The rearrangement joins TRBV11-2 to TRBJ2-3; 8 bases match TRBD2. The V segment lost 4 bases and the J segment 4 bases; nucleotides outside the gene matches: 4. The germline V gene encodes CDR1 SGHAT and CDR2 FQNNGV. The CDR3 length is 14 residues. The CDR3 loop is CASSYRTSPDTQYF. CDR3 nucleotide sequence: TGTGCCAGCAGCTACAGGACTAGCCCAGATACGCAGTATTTT.

This rearrangement joins TRBV7-2 to TRBJ1-5; 7 bases are a match to TRBD1. Germline-derived CDR1 and CDR2 are SGHTA and FQGNSA. The ends lost 1 base at V and 6 bases at J; junction bases unmatched: 3. This CDR3 has 14 residues. The DNA of the CDR3 is TGTGCCAGCAGCTTAGTAGGGGGCGGTCAGCCCCAGCATTTT. Translation: CASSLVGGGQPQHF. The complete variable domain, with remaining parts taken from reference TRBV7-2 and TRBJ1-5, reads GAGVSQSPSNKVTEKGKDVELRCDPISGHTALYWYRQSLGQGLEFLIYFQGNSAPDKSGLPSDRFSAERTGGSVSTLTIQRTQQEDSAVYLCASSLVGGGQPQHFGDGTRLSIL.

The chain links TRBV6-5 to TRBJ1-5, with D possibly being TRBD1 (5 bases). With 5 bases removed from V and 7 bases from J, the gap between germline ends came to 9 bases. The CDR3 loop spans 12 amino acids. Germline values: CDR1 MNHEY, CDR2 SVGAGI. CDR3 protein: CASSGGAQPQHF. In DNA, the CDR3 is TGTGCCAGCAGTGGTGGGGCCCAGCCCCAGCATTTT.

V usage is TRBV7-9 and J usage is TRBJ2-1, with 14 positions matching TRBD2. The CDR3 loop spans 18 amino acids. Germline values: CDR1 SEHNR, CDR2 FQNEAQ (reference sequence). J gave up 8 bases and V 4 bases, and 13 bases lay outside the gene matches. Here the CDR3 reads CASSSLNPGLAGDYEQFF. The CDR3 bases are TGTGCCAGCAGCTCTTTAAACCCGGGACTAGCGGGAGACTATGAGCAGTTCTTC.

The chain links TRBV30 to TRBJ1-1; D not resolved. This CDR3 has 15 residues. Germline V lookup: CDR1 GTSNPN, CDR2 SVGIG (reference sequence). V lost 2 bases and J lost 1, with 14 bases in between. CDR3 sequence: CAWSPPDLRNTEAFF. As DNA, the CDR3 is TGTGCCTGGAGTCCCCCAGACTTGAGGAACACTGAAGCTTTCTTT.

This clone was picked up one time. The chain has TRBV18 and TRBJ2-1; D is unclear. The CDR3 has 13 amino acids. V dropped 3 bases and J dropped 2 bases, with 5 bases sitting between them. From germline, CDR1 is KGHSH and CDR2 LQKENI. As DNA, the CDR3 is TGTGCCAGCTCACCGGCAGCCTACAATGAGCAGTTCTTC. Its translation: CASSPAAYNEQFF.

The CDR3 sequence is CASSVAGYGGYTF. The CDR3 DNA reads as TGTGCCAGCAGCGTAGCAGGGTATGGCGGCTACACCTTC. The J gene is TRBJ1-2, the V gene TRBV9, with D possibly TRBD1 on 5 matching bases. The length of the CDR3 is 13 residues. Deletions cut 0 bases from V and 8 bases from J, with 11 bases between. The germline V gene encodes CDR1 SGDLS and CDR2 YYNGEE.

The chain carries TRBV19 and TRBJ1-2; possibly TRBD1 for D (6 bases). The V gene lost 9 bases and the J gene lost 7 bases, with 12 bases spanning the gap. Germline CDR1 is LNHDA and CDR2 is SQIVND (reference sequence). The CDR3 runs to 11 residues. This chain's CDR3 is CASSYRAGYTF. In nucleotides, the CDR3 is TGTGCCAGCTCTTACAGGGCTGGCTACACCTTC.

V usage is TRBV12-2 and J usage is TRBJ1-2. TRBV12-2 is reported as a pseudogene. The CDR3 has 17 residues. The chain's CDR3 is CASRLVQRDPANYGYTF. CDR3 DNA: TGTGCAAGTCGCTTAGTGCAGCGGGACCCAGCTAACTATGGCTACACCTTC.

The chain employs TRBV28 and TRBJ2-7; 9 bases are shared with TRBD1. V lost 2 bases, J lost 2 bases, and 4 bases stayed unmatched. Germline V gives CDR1 MDHEN, CDR2 SYDVKM. This CDR3 is 15 amino acids long. CDR3: CASSLLRTGAYEQYF. CDR3 bases: TGTGCCAGCAGTTTACTTAGGACAGGGGCCTACGAGCAGTACTTC. Complete variable domain (other parts from reference TRBV28 and TRBJ2-7): DVKVTQSSRYLVKRTGEKVFLECVQDMDHENMFWYRQDPGLGLRLIYFSYDVKMKEKGDIPEGYSVSREKKERFSLILESASTNQTSMYLCASSLLRTGAYEQYFGPGTRLTVT.

The V and J genes are TRBV7-2 and TRBJ2-3, with D unresolved. Germline CDR1 SGHTA, CDR2 FQGNSA. Trimming shortened V by 3 bases and J by 2 bases, and 12 bases separated the two germline ends. The CDR3 extends over 15 amino acids. The CDR3 region has the DNA TGTGCCAGCAGCTTCCTGAGACAACACACAGATACGCAGTATTTT. Encoded protein: CASSFLRQHTDTQYF.

This rearrangement joins TRBV19 to TRBJ1-2, with TRBD1 identical over 8 bases. Germline CDR1 and CDR2: LNHDA and SQIVND (reference sequence). This CDR3 has 14 amino acids. The junction had 12 bases not matched to a gene; V was cut back by 10 bases and J by 5 bases. CDR3 nucleotide sequence: TGTGCCACCAGGACGGACAGGGTGAGGTATGGCTACACCTTC. The encoded protein is CATRTDRVRYGYTF.

V and J are TRBV6-6 and TRBJ1-2, with TRBD1 matching over 7 bases. The trim removed 6 bases at V and 1 base at J, leaving 2 bases unmatched. Germline CDR1 is MNHNY and CDR2 is SVGAGI (reference sequence). CDR3 length equals 13 residues. The CDR3, as DNA: TGTGCCAGCAGCCCAGGGGGTAACTATGGCTACACCTTC. This sequence encodes CASSPGGNYGYTF.

V is TRBV9 and J is TRBJ1-1; weak D call: TRBD1 (5 bases). The V end was cut by 4 bases, the J end by 1 base, with 14 bases between. The CDR3 has 15 residues. The germline gives CDR1 SGDLS, CDR2 YYNGEE. In DNA, the CDR3 is TGTGCCAGCAGCCCCTGGGGGGAGTGGAACACTGAAGCTTTCTTT. This translates into CASSPWGEWNTEAFF.

The chain is built from TRBV6-5 and TRBJ1-1; D is unclear. V lost 6 bases, J lost 0 bases, and 5 bases lay in between. The CDR3 has 12 amino acids. CDR1 is MNHEY, CDR2 SVGAGI, per germline. The CDR3 region is CASRTMNTEAFF. CDR3 coding DNA: TGTGCCAGCAGGACAATGAACACTGAAGCTTTCTTT.

V is TRBV4-1 and J is TRBJ1-2; 12 bases line up with TRBD1. V lost 0 bases, J lost 4 bases, and 6 bases stayed unmatched. The CDR3 loop spans 17 amino acids. Germline V gene data show CDR1 as MGHRA and CDR2 as YSYEKL. This CDR3 is CASSQDRDRGLVYGYTF. CDR3 bases: TGCGCCAGCAGCCAAGATCGGGACAGGGGGCTGGTCTATGGCTACACCTTC.

The chain employs TRBV6-5 and TRBJ1-2; D gene ambiguous. Germline V gene lookup returns CDR1 MNHEY and CDR2 SVGAGI. V was cut by 0 bases and J by 1 base, with 9 bases left in between. The CDR3 loop spans 15 amino acids. DNA for the CDR3: TGTGCCAGCAGTTACTCGGCGGCGCGTAACTATGGCTACACCTTC. This encodes CASSYSAARNYGYTF.

The chain couples TRBV11-2 to TRBJ1-2; TRBD1 agrees at 7 bases. CDR3 length: 14 amino acids. Germline V lookup: CDR1 SGHAT, CDR2 FQNNGV. V lost 1 base, J lost 8 bases, and 7 bases stayed unmatched. CDR3 residues: CASSLGRGRSGYTF. As DNA, the CDR3 is TGTGCCAGCAGCTTAGGAAGGGGGCGGTCGGGCTACACCTTC.

This chain links TRBV6-1 with TRBJ2-7; D perhaps matches TRBD1 (5 bases). CDR3 length: 15 residues. Germline CDR1 reads MNHNS; CDR2 reads SASEGT. Deletions cut 3 bases from V and 2 bases from J, with 14 bases between. CDR3 sequence (DNA): TGTGCCAGCAGTGACCTACAGGTTTTTCCCTACGAGCAGTACTTC. Its protein product is CASSDLQVFPYEQYF.

This chain connects TRBV19 to TRBJ1-5; D ambiguous. V shed 4 bases and J shed 0 bases, with 16 bases lying between them. The V gene's germline CDR1 is LNHDA and CDR2 SQIVND (reference sequence). The CDR3 loop spans 17 amino acids. The CDR3: CASSTLRELFSNQPQHF. For the CDR3, the DNA is TGTGCCAGTAGTACCTTACGGGAGTTGTTTAGCAATCAGCCCCAGCATTTT.

This clone was detected only a few times. The V call is TRBV5-4, the J call TRBJ2-1, with D possibly matching TRBD1 (6 bases). The CDR3 totals 15 residues. Trimming stripped 4 bases from V and 3 bases from J, with 14 bases between. The germline V gene has CDR1 SGHNT and CDR2 YYREEE (reference sequence). The CDR3 sequence: CASSRTGNLYNEQFF. The CDR3 bases are TGTGCCAGCAGCAGAACAGGGAACCTCTACAATGAGCAGTTCTTC.

This clone appeared a single time. The J gene is TRBJ2-7, the V gene TRBV5-1; D perhaps matches TRBD2 (5 bases). Looked up from germline, CDR1 is SGHRS and CDR2 is YFSETQ. The CDR3 covers 13 residues. The V gene lost 0 bases and the J gene lost 5 bases, with 9 bases spanning the gap. As DNA, the CDR3 is TGCGCCAGCAGCTTGGCGGGATTCCACGAGCAGTACTTC. It codes for CASSLAGFHEQYF.